The T cell receptor (beta chain) described here comes from a study of blood T cell repertoires in COVID-19. The CDR3 length is 16 residues. Germline CDR1 reads SNHLY; CDR2 reads FYNNEI. V was pared by 5 bases and J by 4 bases, with 18 bases between. Seattle patients were enrolled while actively infected and followed longitudinally. Profiling relied on immunoSEQ multiplex PCR, and the TCRdb table lists in-frame clones only, not all of them. The sample includes some 200,000 clones, roughly 81% seen only once; the top ten take about 10%. This TCR derives from a woman between 40 and 50 years old with COVID-19, enrolled during active disease. This chain connects TRBV2 to TRBJ1-5; possibly TRBD1 for D (6 bases). Sequenced input: peripheral blood. The CDR3 DNA reads as TGTGCCAGCAGTAGGTATGAGGGGGTTAGTAATCAGCCCCAGCATTTT. Protein: CASSRYEGVSNQPQHF. Combining the CDR3 with reference TRBV2 and TRBJ1-5 gives the whole variable domain EPEVTQTPSHQVTQMGQEVILRCVPISNHLYFYWYRQILGQKVEFLVSFYNNEISEKSEIFDDQFSVERPDGSNFTLKIRSTKLEDSAMYFCASSRYEGVSNQPQHFGDGTRLSIL.